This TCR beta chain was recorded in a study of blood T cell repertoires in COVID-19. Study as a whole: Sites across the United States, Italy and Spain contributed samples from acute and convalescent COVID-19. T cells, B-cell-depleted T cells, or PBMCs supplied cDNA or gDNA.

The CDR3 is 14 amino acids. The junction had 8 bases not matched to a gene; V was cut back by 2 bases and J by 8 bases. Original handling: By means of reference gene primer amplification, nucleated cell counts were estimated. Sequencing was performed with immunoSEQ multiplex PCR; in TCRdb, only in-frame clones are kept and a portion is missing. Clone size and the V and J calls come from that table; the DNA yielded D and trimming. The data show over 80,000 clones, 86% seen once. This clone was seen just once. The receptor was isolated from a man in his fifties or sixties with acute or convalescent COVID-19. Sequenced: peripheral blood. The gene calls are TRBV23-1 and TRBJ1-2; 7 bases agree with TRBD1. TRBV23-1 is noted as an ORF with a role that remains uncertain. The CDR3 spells CASSQKQGSGGYTF. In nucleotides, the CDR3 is TGCGCCAGCAGTCAAAAACAGGGGAGTGGAGGCTACACCTTC.